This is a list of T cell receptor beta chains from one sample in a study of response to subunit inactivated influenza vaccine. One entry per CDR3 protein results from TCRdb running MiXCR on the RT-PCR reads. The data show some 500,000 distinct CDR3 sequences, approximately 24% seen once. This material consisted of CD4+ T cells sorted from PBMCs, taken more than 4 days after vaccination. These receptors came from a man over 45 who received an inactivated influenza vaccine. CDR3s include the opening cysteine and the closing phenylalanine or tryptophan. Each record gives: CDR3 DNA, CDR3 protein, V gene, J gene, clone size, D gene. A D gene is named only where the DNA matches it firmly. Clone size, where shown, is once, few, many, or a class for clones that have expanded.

DNA: TGTGCCAGCAGCCAATTTTTCGGGGCAGATACGCAGTATTTT; CDR3: CASSQFFGADTQYF; V: TRBV16; J: TRBJ2-3; size: -; D: -
DNA: TGCAGTGCGATTACTAGCGGGAACACCGGGGAGCTGTTTTTT; CDR3: CSAITSGNTGELFF; V: TRBV20-1; J: TRBJ2-2; size: few; D: TRBD2
DNA: TGTGCCAGCAGCTTAGAGACTAGCGCCAATGAGCAGTTCTTC; CDR3: CASSLETSANEQFF; V: TRBV11-2; J: TRBJ2-1; size: few; D: TRBD2
DNA: TGTGCCAGCATTACTAGCGGGGCGAGCTACGAGCAGTACTTC; CDR3: CASITSGASYEQYF; V: TRBV28; J: TRBJ2-7; size: -; D: TRBD2
DNA: TGTGCCAGCAGTTACTCGGGCGGCCGTACCACAGATACGCAGTATTTT; CDR3: CASSYSGGRTTDTQYF; V: TRBV6-5; J: TRBJ2-3; size: -; D: -
DNA: TGCAGCGTTGAGGTCGGATATACGCAGTATTTT; CDR3: CSVEVGYTQYF; V: TRBV29-1; J: TRBJ2-3; size: -; D: -
DNA: TGCGCCAGCAGCTTGTTCGCTACAGGGAACACTGAAGCTTTCTTT; CDR3: CASSLFATGNTEAFF; V: TRBV5-1; J: TRBJ1-1; size: few; D: -
DNA: TGTGCCAGCAGCTCCTCGATAGGGAGGCAGTTCTTC; CDR3: CASSSSIGRQFF; V: TRBV7-3; J: TRBJ2-1; size: -; D: -
DNA: TGTGCCAGCAGTTTCTCTGGGCGGGGGGGCCGGAATGAGCAGTTCTTC; CDR3: CASSFSGRGGRNEQFF; V: TRBV6-2/TRBV6-3; J: TRBJ2-1; size: few; D: TRBD2
DNA: TGTGCCACGATACCTACCGATCCGGCCAAGGGAGTGGGTGAGCAGTTCTTC; CDR3: CATIPTDPAKGVGEQFF; V: TRBV10-3; J: TRBJ2-1; size: -; D: -
DNA: TGTGCCAGCAGCCGCCGTGCAGGGAGCAATCAGCCCCAGCATTTT; CDR3: CASSRRAGSNQPQHF; V: TRBV5-6; J: TRBJ1-5; size: -; D: -
DNA: TGCAGTGCCCAGGCGGCGCGGAACACTGAAGCTTTCTTT; CDR3: CSAQAARNTEAFF; V: TRBV20-1; J: TRBJ1-1; size: -; D: -
DNA: TGCAGCGTGGGATCCTCGGGACACCTCCAAACGCAGTATTTT; CDR3: CSVGSSGHLQTQYF; V: TRBV29-1; J: TRBJ2-3; size: -; D: -
DNA: TGTGCCAGCAGCCAAGACGGGGCGAATTCCTACGAGCAGTACTTC; CDR3: CASSQDGANSYEQYF; V: TRBV4-2; J: TRBJ2-7; size: -; D: -
DNA: TGTGCCAGCAGTTACGGGGGACAGGGGGCCGTTGAGCAGTTCTTC; CDR3: CASSYGGQGAVEQFF; V: TRBV6-5; J: TRBJ2-1; size: -; D: TRBD1
DNA: TGTGCCAGCAGTTACTCGAATCTAGGCGAGCAGTACTTC; CDR3: CASSYSNLGEQYF; V: TRBV6-5; J: TRBJ2-7; size: -; D: -
DNA: TGTGCCAGCAGTTCGGGTTTTCGGGACACTGAAGCTTTCTTT; CDR3: CASSSGFRDTEAFF; V: TRBV12-3/TRBV12-4; J: TRBJ1-1; size: -; D: -
DNA: TGTGCCTGGAGTGTAGGCCCAACCAAGGCTGAGCAGTTCTTC; CDR3: CAWSVGPTKAEQFF; V: TRBV30; J: TRBJ2-1; size: -; D: -
DNA: TGTGCCAGCAGCCAAGTTGCTAGCACAGATACGCAGTATTTT; CDR3: CASSQVASTDTQYF; V: TRBV14; J: TRBJ2-3; size: -; D: -
DNA: TGCAGTGCTAGAAAAAACCGGGGACTAGCGGGTCCAAGAGGCACCGGGGAGCTGTTTTTT; CDR3: CSARKNRGLAGPRGTGELFF; V: TRBV20-1; J: TRBJ2-2; size: -; D: TRBD2
DNA: TGCAGCGTTGCTTCCCCGGGACAGCGGTTCTACGAGCAGTACTTC; CDR3: CSVASPGQRFYEQYF; V: TRBV29-1; J: TRBJ2-7; size: few; D: TRBD1
DNA: TGTGCCAGCAGCCTTCCGTGGGTGGGTGAGACCCAGTACTTC; CDR3: CASSLPWVGETQYF; V: TRBV7-6; J: TRBJ2-5; size: -; D: -
DNA: TGTGCCAGCAGCTTGTCGTCGGGGTCTCTCGAGACCCAGTACTTC; CDR3: CASSLSSGSLETQYF; V: TRBV7-2; J: TRBJ2-5; size: many; D: -
DNA: TGTGCCAGCAGCCAAGCTTCGGCAGGGCGTCAGCCCCAGCATTTT; CDR3: CASSQASAGRQPQHF; V: TRBV4-2; J: TRBJ1-5; size: many; D: -
DNA: TGTGCCAGCAGCCAGGGGGACTCTAGCTCTGGAAACACCATATATTTT; CDR3: CASSQGDSSSGNTIYF; V: TRBV4-2; J: TRBJ1-3; size: -; D: -
DNA: TGTGCCACCGGACCTTCAGGGGTAGTCTACGAGCAGTACTTC; CDR3: CATGPSGVVYEQYF; V: TRBV12-3/TRBV12-4; J: TRBJ2-7; size: few; D: -
DNA: TGTGCCAGCAGCCTGGGACACAAGAACACTGAAGCTTTCTTT; CDR3: CASSLGHKNTEAFF; V: TRBV13; J: TRBJ1-1; size: -; D: -
DNA: TGTGCCAGCGGCGCCGGGACACCCTCCTACGAGCAGTACTTC; CDR3: CASGAGTPSYEQYF; V: TRBV12-3/TRBV12-4; J: TRBJ2-7; size: -; D: -
DNA: TGCAGTGCTACACAGGGGTTTGCCTACGAGCAGTACTTC; CDR3: CSATQGFAYEQYF; V: TRBV20-1; J: TRBJ2-7; size: few; D: TRBD1
DNA: TGCAGTGCTAGGACCGGGACTAGCGGCGACAATGAGCAGTTCTTC; CDR3: CSARTGTSGDNEQFF; V: TRBV20-1; J: TRBJ2-1; size: few; D: TRBD2
DNA: TGTGCCAGCAGCTTGAGTAAAGGTGATACGCAGTATTTT; CDR3: CASSLSKGDTQYF; V: TRBV7-3; J: TRBJ2-3; size: few; D: -
DNA: TGTGCCACCAGCATAGCGGGGGGGGGTGAGACCCAGTACTTC; CDR3: CATSIAGGGETQYF; V: TRBV24-1; J: TRBJ2-5; size: -; D: TRBD2
DNA: TGTGCCAGCAAGAATGGGGTTGAAATAAGCTATGGCTACACCTTC; CDR3: CASKNGVEISYGYTF; V: TRBV12-3/TRBV12-4; J: TRBJ1-2; size: -; D: -
DNA: TGCAGCGCTGCGGGGGACAGAGGGGACCCTAATGAGCAGTTCTTC; CDR3: CSAAGDRGDPNEQFF; V: TRBV29-1; J: TRBJ2-1; size: many; D: -
DNA: TGTGCCAGCAGCCGAAAGATAGACAGTTACACCGGGGAGCTGTTTTTT; CDR3: CASSRKIDSYTGELFF; V: TRBV6-1; J: TRBJ2-2; size: few; D: -
DNA: TGTGCCAGCAGCTTAAGGCTAGCGGAAGAGACCCAGTACTTC; CDR3: CASSLRLAEETQYF; V: TRBV7-9; J: TRBJ2-5; size: -; D: TRBD2
DNA: TGTGCCAGCACCAGGACAGGGGCCAATTCACCCCTCCACTTT; CDR3: CASTRTGANSPLHF; V: TRBV12-3/TRBV12-4; J: TRBJ1-6; size: many; D: TRBD1
DNA: TGTGCCAGCAGGAATACAGGGTTGGGCACTGAAGCTTTCTTT; CDR3: CASRNTGLGTEAFF; V: TRBV7-9; J: TRBJ1-1; size: few; D: -
DNA: TGTGCCAGCAGTGGGGGACTAGCGGGAGAGTACGAGCAGTACTTC; CDR3: CASSGGLAGEYEQYF; V: TRBV6-1; J: TRBJ2-7; size: -; D: TRBD2
DNA: TGCGCCAGCAGCTTGTGGGCTAGCACAGATACGCAGTATTTT; CDR3: CASSLWASTDTQYF; V: TRBV5-1; J: TRBJ2-3; size: few; D: -
DNA: TGCGCCAGCAGCTTACGGACTGGGAGGATGGAGACCCAGTACTTC; CDR3: CASSLRTGRMETQYF; V: TRBV5-1; J: TRBJ2-5; size: -; D: -
DNA: TGTGCCAGCAGCCAAGAAAAGCTGGGGACTGAAGCTTTCTTT; CDR3: CASSQEKLGTEAFF; V: TRBV4-2; J: TRBJ1-1; size: -; D: -
DNA: TGTGCCAGTAGTATGGACAGGGTTGGTGAGCAGTTCTTC; CDR3: CASSMDRVGEQFF; V: TRBV19; J: TRBJ2-1; size: few; D: TRBD1
DNA: TGTGCCAGCAGGATAGAATTAGCGGGCTCCTACGAGCAGTACTTC; CDR3: CASRIELAGSYEQYF; V: TRBV6-2/TRBV6-3; J: TRBJ2-7; size: -; D: TRBD2
DNA: TGTGCCAGCCGGGGACAGGGTAATGAAAAACTGTTTTTT; CDR3: CASRGQGNEKLFF; V: TRBV12-3/TRBV12-4; J: TRBJ1-4; size: -; D: TRBD1
DNA: TGTGCCATCAGGCCAGGGTCGTCGGGCACTGAAGCTTTCTTT; CDR3: CAIRPGSSGTEAFF; V: TRBV10-3; J: TRBJ1-1; size: many; D: -
DNA: TGTGCCAGCAGCTTTACGAAGGGGCCCTCTTTCACCATATATTTT; CDR3: CASSFTKGPSFTIYF; V: TRBV5-6; J: TRBJ1-3; size: few; D: -
DNA: TGTGCCAGCAGCTTAGTTCTCGGCAGCGGTTGGAACACTGAAGCTTTCTTT; CDR3: CASSLVLGSGWNTEAFF; V: TRBV7-9; J: TRBJ1-1; size: few; D: -
DNA: TGTGCCAGCAGCTTGTCACAGGGGGCTGAGGAGCAGTACTTC; CDR3: CASSLSQGAEEQYF; V: TRBV7-9; J: TRBJ2-7; size: -; D: TRBD1